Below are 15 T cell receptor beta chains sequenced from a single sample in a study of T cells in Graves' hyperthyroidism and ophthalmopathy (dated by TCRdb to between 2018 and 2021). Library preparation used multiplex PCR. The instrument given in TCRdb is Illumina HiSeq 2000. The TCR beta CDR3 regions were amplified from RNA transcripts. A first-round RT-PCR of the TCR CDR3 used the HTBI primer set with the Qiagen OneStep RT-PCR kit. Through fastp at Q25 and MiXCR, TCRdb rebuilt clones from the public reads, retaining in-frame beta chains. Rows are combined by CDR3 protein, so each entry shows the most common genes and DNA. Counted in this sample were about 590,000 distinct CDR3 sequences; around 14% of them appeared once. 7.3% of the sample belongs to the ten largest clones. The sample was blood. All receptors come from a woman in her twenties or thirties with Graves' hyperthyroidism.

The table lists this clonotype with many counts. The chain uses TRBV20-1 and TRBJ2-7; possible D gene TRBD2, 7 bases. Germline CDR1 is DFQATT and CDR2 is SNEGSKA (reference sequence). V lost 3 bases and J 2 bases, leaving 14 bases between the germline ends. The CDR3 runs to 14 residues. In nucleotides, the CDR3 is TGCAGTGCTAGGGAGGGGGGGTACCCCTACGAGCAGTACTTC. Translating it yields CSAREGGYPYEQYF.

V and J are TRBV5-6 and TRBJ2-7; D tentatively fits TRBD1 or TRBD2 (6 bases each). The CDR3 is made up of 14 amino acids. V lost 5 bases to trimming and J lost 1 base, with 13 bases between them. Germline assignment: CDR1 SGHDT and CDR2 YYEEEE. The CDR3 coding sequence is TGTGCCAGCAGAAGAACAGGGAGGTCCTACGAGCAGTACTTC. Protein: CASRRTGRSYEQYF.

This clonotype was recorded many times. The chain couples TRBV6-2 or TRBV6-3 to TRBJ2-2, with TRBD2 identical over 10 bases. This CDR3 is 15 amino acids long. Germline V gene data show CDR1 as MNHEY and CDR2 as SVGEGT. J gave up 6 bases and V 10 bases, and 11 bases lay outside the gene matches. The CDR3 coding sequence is TGTGCCACGACTAGACTAGCGGGCCCGGCCGGGGAGCTGTTTTTT. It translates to CATTRLAGPAGELFF.

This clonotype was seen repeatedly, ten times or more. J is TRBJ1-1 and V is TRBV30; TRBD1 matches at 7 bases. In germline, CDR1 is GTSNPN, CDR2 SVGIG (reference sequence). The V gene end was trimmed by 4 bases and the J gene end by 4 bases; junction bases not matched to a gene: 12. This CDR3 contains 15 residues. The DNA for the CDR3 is TGTGCCTGGATCTTGGGGACAGTCTTCGGCACTGAAGCTTTCTTT. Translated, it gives CAWILGTVFGTEAFF.

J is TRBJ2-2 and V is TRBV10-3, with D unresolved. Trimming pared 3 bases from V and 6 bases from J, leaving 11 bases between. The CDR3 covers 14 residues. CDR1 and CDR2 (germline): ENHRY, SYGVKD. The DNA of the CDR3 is TGTGCCATCAGTGATAGCTCTGATGCCGGGGAGCTGTTTTTT. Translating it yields CAISDSSDAGELFF.

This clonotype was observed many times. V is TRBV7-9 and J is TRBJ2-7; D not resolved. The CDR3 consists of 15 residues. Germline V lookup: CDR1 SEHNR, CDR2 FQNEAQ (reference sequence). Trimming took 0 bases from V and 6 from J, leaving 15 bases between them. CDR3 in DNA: TGTGCCAGCAGCTTAGCGCCAGTAGTTACGAGCGAGCAGTACTTC. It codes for CASSLAPVVTSEQYF.

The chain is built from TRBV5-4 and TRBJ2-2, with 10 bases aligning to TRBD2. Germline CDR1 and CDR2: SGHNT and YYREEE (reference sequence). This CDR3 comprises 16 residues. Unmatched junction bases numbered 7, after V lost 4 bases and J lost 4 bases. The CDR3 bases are TGTGCCAGCAGCAACCCGGGACTAGCGATCACCGGGGAGCTGTTTTTT. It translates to CASSNPGLAITGELFF.

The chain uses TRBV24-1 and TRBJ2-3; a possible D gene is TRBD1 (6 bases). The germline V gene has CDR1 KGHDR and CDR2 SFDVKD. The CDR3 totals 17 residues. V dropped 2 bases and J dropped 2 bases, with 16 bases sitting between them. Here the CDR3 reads CATSDSDSGQVTDTQYF. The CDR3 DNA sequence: TGTGCCACCAGTGATTCTGATTCGGGACAAGTCACAGATACGCAGTATTTT.

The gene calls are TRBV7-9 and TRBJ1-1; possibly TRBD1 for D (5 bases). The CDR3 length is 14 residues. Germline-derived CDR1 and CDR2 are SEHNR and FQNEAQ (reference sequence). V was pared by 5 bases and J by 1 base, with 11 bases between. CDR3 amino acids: CASSAGGKNTEAFF. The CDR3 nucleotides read TGTGCCAGCAGCGCCGGGGGGAAGAACACTGAAGCTTTCTTT. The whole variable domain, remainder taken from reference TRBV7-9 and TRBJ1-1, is DTGVSQNPRHKITKRGQNVTFRCDPISEHNRLYWYRQTLGQGPEFLTYFQNEAQLEKSRLLSDRFSAERPKGSFSTLEIQRTEQGDSAMYLCASSAGGKNTEAFFGQGTRLTVV.

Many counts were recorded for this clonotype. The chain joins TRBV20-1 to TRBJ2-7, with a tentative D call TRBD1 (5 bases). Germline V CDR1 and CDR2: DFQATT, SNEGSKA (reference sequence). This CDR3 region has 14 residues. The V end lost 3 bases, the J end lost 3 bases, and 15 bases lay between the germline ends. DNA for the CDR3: TGCAGTGCTAGCGCTAGGGGCGCAGTCTACGAGCAGTACTTC. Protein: CSASARGAVYEQYF.

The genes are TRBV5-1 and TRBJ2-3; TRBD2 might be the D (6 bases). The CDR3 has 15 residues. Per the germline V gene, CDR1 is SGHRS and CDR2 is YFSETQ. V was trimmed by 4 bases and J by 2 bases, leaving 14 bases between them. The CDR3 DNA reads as TGCGCCAGCAGCGGGGGACTTCACACCACAGATACGCAGTATTTT. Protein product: CASSGGLHTTDTQYF.

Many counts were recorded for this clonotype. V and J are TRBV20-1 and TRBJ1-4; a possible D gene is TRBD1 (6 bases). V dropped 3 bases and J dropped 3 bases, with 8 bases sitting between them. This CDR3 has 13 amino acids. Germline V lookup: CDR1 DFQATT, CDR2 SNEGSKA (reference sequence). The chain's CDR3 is CSASRTANEKLFF. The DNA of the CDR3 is TGCAGTGCTAGCAGGACAGCTAATGAAAAACTGTTTTTT.

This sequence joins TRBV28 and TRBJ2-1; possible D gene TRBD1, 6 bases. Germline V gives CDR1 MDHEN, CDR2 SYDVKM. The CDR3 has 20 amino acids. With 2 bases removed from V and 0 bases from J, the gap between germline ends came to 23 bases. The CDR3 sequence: CASSLPPWDNQLTSYNEQFF. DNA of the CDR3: TGTGCCAGCAGTTTACCTCCCTGGGACAACCAACTGACCTCCTACAATGAGCAGTTCTTC. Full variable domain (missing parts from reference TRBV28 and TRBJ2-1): DVKVTQSSRYLVKRTGEKVFLECVQDMDHENMFWYRQDPGLGLRLIYFSYDVKMKEKGDIPEGYSVSREKKERFSLILESASTNQTSMYLCASSLPPWDNQLTSYNEQFFGPGTRLTVL.

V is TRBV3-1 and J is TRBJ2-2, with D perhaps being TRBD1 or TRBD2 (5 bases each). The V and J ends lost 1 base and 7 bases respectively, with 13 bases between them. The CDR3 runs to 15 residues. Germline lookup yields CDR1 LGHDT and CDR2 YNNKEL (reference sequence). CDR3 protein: CASSQGGSIGGELFF. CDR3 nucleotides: TGTGCCAGCAGCCAAGGGGGGTCAATTGGCGGGGAGCTGTTTTTT.

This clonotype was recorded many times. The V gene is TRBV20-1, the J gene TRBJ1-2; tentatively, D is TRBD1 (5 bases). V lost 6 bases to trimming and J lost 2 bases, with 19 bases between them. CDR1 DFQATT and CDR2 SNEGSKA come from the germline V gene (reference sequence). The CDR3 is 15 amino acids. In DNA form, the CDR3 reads TGCAGTGCCCACCCGGGGGGGAACCGAAACTATGGCTACACCTTC. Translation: CSAHPGGNRNYGYTF.